This TCR beta chain was documented in a study of monozygotic twins with inflammatory bowel disease. There were 3500 ng of total RNA used for each TCR library. Reprocessing the 5' RACE reads, TCRdb reports a single entry for every CDR3 protein and omits DNA. This repertoire comprises 80,000 or so distinct CDR3 sequences; its ten largest clones make up approximately 7.4%. A remark on this clonotype: Its antigen is not known.

Study results and caveats: With inverse Simpson as the measure, TCRbeta diversity was lower in IBD patients than in healthy co-twins. Concordance status among twins (concordant versus discordant) showed no link to repertoire similarity, possibly from limited power. No separation of different T cell subtypes was possible.

Sequenced material: blood. The sequence was collected from a human donor with ulcerative colitis or Crohn's disease, or a healthy co-twin of an affected twin (not recorded which).

CDR3 loop: CASRRGTVQNTEAFF. The V gene is TRBV11-2, the J gene TRBJ1-1; there is no DNA to check the TCRdb D call of TRBD1. This CDR3 contains 15 residues. Germline V gene sequence: CDR1 SGHAT, CDR2 FQNNGV.